This T cell receptor beta chain was identified during a study of blood T cell repertoires in COVID-19. About the study: There were acute and convalescent COVID-19 samples, and they came from the United States, Italy and Spain. PBMCs, B-cell-depleted T cells, or T cells provided the cDNA or gDNA that made up the material.

Sequencing used immunoSEQ multiplex PCR; TCRdb keeps in-frame clones, though not all of them. This sample has roughly 250,000 clones, with about nine tenths found just once. The ends were cut back, 5 bases at V and 2 bases at J, with 9 bases in the middle. CDR1 is SGHVS, CDR2 FNYEAQ, per germline. The length of the CDR3 is 13 residues. This receptor was taken from a woman in her twenties or thirties with acute COVID-19. The rearrangement links TRBV7-6 to TRBJ2-5; no clear D gene. The sequenced sample was PBMCs or T cells enriched from blood (not recorded which). As DNA, the CDR3 is TGTGCCAGCAGCCCGCGCCTTCAAGAGACCCAGTACTTC. Encoded protein: CASSPRLQETQYF.